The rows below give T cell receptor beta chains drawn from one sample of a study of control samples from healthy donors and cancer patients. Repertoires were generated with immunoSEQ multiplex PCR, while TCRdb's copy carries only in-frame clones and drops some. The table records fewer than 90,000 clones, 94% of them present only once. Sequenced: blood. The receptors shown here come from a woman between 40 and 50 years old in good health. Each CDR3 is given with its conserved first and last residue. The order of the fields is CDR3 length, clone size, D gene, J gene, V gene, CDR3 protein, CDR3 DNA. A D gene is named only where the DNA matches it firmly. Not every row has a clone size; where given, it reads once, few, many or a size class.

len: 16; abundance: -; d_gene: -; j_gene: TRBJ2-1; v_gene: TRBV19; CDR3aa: CASSISGAALDDEQFF; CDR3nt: TGTGCCAGTAGTATCTCTGGGGCGGCGCTTGATGATGAGCAGTTCTTC
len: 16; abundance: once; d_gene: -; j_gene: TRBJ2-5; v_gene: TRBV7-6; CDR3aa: CASSSLHWGSQETQYF; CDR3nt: TGTGCCAGCAGCTCCCTCCATTGGGGATCTCAAGAGACCCAGTACTTC
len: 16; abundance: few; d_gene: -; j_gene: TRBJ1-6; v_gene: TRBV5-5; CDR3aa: CASSPRTSAYNSPLHF; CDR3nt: TGTGCCAGCAGCCCGAGGACCTCCGCATATAATTCACCCCTCCACTTT
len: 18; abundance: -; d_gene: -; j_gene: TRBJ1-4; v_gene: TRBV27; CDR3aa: CASSLDPPNRATNEKLFF; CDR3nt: TGTGCCAGCAGTTTAGACCCCCCCAACCGTGCAACTAATGAAAAACTGTTTTTT
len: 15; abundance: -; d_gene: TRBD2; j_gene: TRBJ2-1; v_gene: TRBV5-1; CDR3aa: CASSFPLAGGNEQFF; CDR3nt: TGCGCCAGCAGCTTCCCTCTAGCGGGAGGGAATGAGCAGTTCTTC
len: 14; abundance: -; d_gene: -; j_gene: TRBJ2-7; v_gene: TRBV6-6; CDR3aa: CASRGSAQGGEQYF; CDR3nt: TGTGCCAGCAGAGGATCCGCACAGGGCGGCGAGCAGTACTTC
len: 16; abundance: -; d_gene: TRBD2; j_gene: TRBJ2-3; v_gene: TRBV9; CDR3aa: CASSSSLAGATDTQYF; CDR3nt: TGTGCCAGCAGCTCAAGCCTAGCGGGGGCTACAGATACGCAGTATTTT
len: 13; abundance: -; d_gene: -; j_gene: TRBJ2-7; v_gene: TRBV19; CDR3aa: CASSNGQAYEQYF; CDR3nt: TGTGCCAGTAGTAACGGGCAAGCCTACGAGCAGTACTTC
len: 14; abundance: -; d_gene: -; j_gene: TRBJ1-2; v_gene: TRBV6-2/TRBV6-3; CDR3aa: CASSYGGVVGGYTF; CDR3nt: TGTGCCAGCAGTTATGGCGGCGTAGTCGGAGGCTACACCTTC
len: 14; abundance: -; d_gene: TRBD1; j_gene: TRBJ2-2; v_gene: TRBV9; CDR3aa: CASSGGQGSGELFF; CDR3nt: TGTGCCAGCAGCGGAGGACAGGGTTCCGGGGAGCTGTTTTTT
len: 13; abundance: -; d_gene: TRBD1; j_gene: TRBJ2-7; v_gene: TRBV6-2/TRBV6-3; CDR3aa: CASSGQDTYEQYF; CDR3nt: TGTGCCAGCAGCGGACAGGATACCTACGAGCAGTACTTC
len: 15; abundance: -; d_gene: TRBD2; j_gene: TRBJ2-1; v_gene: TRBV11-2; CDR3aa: CASSPGLAGVNEQFF; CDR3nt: TGTGCCAGCAGCCCCGGACTAGCGGGAGTAAATGAGCAGTTCTTC
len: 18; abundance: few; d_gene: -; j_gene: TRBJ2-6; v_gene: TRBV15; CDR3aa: CATSTVTGWSDGANVLTF; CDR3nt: TGTGCCACCAGCACCGTCACAGGGTGGAGTGATGGGGCCAACGTCCTGACTTTC
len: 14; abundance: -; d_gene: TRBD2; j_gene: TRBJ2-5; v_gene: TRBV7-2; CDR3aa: CASSSGLALETQYF; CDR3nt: TGTGCCAGCAGCTCGGGACTAGCTTTGGAGACCCAGTACTTC
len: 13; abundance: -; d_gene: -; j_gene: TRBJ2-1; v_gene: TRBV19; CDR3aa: CASSPNPMNEQFF; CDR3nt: TGTGCCAGTAGCCCGAATCCCATGAATGAGCAGTTCTTC
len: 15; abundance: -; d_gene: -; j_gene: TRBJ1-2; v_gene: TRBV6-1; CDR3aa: CASSENGRPWYGYTF; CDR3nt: TGTGCCAGCAGTGAAAACGGACGGCCATGGTATGGCTACACCTTC
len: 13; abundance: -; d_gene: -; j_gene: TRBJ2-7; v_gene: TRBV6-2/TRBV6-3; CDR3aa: CASSYADGYEQYF; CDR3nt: TGTGCCAGCAGTTACGCGGACGGCTACGAGCAGTACTTC
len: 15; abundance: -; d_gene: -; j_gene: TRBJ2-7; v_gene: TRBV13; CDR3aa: CASSLWAQGSGEQYF; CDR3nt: TGTGCCAGCAGCTTATGGGCACAGGGATCAGGCGAGCAGTACTTC
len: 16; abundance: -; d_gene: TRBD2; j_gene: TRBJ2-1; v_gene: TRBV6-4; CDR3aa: CASSDSAGTSGNEQFF; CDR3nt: TGTGCCAGCAGTGACTCTGCCGGGACTAGCGGGAATGAGCAGTTCTTC
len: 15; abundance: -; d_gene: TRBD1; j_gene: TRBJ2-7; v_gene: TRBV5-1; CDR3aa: CASSFVYDRGYEQYF; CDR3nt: TGCGCCAGCAGCTTTGTATATGACAGGGGCTACGAGCAGTACTTC
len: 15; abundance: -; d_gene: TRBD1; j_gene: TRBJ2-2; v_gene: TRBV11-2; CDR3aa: CASINQGANTGELFF; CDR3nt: TGTGCCAGCATTAACCAGGGGGCGAACACCGGGGAGCTGTTTTTT
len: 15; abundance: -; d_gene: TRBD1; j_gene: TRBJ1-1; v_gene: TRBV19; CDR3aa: CASSIAASGGTEAFF; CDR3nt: TGTGCCAGTAGTATCGCCGCATCAGGGGGAACTGAAGCTTTCTTT
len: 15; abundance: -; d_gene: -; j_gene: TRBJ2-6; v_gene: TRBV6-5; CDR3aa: CASSYSGYGANVLTF; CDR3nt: TGTGCCAGCAGTTACTCAGGTTATGGGGCCAACGTCCTGACTTTC
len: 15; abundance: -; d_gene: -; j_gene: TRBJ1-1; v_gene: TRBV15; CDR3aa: CATSSLQGLNTEAFF; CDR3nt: TGTGCCACCAGCTCCTTACAGGGATTGAACACTGAAGCTTTCTTT
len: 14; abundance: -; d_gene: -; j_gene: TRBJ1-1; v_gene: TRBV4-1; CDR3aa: CASSQDRANTEAFF; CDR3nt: TGCGCCAGCAGCCAAGATAGAGCGAACACTGAAGCTTTCTTT
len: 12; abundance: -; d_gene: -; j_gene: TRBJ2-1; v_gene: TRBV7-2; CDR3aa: CASSPTTLNRFF; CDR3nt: TGTGCCAGCAGCCCAACGACTTTAAATCGGTTCTTC
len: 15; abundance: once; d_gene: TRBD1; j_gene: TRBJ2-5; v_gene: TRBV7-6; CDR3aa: CASSLRTGNQETQYF; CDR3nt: TGTGCCAGCAGCTTAAGGACAGGGAACCAAGAGACCCAGTACTTC
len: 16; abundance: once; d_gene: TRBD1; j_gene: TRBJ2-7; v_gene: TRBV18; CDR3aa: CASSSKTGQGSYEQYF; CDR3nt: TGTGCCAGCTCATCAAAGACTGGACAGGGTTCCTACGAGCAGTACTTC
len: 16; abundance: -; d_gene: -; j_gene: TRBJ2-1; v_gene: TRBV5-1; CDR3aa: CASSLNFRGGGDEQFF; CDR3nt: TGCGCCAGCAGCTTGAATTTTCGCGGCGGTGGCGATGAGCAGTTCTTC
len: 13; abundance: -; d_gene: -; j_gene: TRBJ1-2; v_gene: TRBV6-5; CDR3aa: CASKPEANYGYTF; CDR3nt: TGTGCCAGCAAGCCAGAAGCTAACTATGGCTACACCTTC
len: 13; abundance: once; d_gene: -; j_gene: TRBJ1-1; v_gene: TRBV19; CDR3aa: CASSIGTGGEAFF; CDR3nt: TGTGCCAGTAGTATAGGGACGGGGGGCGAAGCTTTCTTT